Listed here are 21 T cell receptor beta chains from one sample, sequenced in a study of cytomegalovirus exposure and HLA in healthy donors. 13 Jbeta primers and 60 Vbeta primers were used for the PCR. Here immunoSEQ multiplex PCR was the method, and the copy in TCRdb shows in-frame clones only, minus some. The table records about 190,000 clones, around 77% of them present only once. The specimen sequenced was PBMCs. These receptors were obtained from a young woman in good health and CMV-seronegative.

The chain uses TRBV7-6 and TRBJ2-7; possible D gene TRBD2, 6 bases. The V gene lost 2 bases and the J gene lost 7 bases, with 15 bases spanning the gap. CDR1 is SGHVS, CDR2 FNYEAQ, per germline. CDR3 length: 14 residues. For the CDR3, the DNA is TGTGCCAGCAGCTTATATTTGGGGGGTGAGGAGCAGTACTTC. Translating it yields CASSLYLGGEEQYF.

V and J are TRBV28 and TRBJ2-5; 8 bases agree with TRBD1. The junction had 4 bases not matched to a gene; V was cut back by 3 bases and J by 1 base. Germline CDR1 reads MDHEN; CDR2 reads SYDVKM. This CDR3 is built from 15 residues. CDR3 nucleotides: TGTGCCAGCAGTTTCCCCAGGGGGCTCCAAGAGACCCAGTACTTC. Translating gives CASSFPRGLQETQYF.

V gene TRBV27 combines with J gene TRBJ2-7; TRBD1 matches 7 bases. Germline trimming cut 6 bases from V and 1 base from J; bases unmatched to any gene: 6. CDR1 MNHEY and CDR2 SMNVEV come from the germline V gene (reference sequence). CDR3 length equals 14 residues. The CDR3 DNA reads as TGTGCCAGCAGCGCCAGGACAGGTTCCTACGAGCAGTACTTC. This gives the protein CASSARTGSYEQYF.

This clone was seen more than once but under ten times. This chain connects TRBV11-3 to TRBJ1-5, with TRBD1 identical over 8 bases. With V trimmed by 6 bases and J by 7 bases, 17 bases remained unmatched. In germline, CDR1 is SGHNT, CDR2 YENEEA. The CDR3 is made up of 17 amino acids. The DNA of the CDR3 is TGTGCCAGCAGAAGCAGGACAGGGAGGGAAAAAGGCCAGCCCCAGCATTTT. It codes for CASRSRTGREKGQPQHF.

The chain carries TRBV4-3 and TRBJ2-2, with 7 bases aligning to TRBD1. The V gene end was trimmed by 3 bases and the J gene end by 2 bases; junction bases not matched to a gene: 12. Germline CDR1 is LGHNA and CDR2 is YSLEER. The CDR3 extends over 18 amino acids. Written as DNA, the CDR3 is TGCGCCAGCAGCCACGTCTTAGAGTGGACAGGCAACACCGGGGAGCTGTTTTTT. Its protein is CASSHVLEWTGNTGELFF.

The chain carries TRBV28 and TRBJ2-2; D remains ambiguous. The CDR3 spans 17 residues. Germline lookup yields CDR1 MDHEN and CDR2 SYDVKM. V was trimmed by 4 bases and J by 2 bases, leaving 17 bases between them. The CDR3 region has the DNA TGTGCCAGCAGTTCTCCTCGAGTCAGAGGTAACACCGGGGAGCTGTTTTTT. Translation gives CASSSPRVRGNTGELFF. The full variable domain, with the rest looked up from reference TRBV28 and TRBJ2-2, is DVKVTQSSRYLVKRTGEKVFLECVQDMDHENMFWYRQDPGLGLRLIYFSYDVKMKEKGDIPEGYSVSREKKERFSLILESASTNQTSMYLCASSSPRVRGNTGELFFGEGSRLTVL.

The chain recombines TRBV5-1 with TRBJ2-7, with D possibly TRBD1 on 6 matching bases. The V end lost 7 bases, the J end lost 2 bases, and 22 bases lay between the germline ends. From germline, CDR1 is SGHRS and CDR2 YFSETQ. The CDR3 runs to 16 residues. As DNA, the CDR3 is TGCGCCAGCGAACTTGGTGGGACAAAGTCCACCTACGAGCAGTACTTC. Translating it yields CASELGGTKSTYEQYF.

The CDR3, as DNA: TGTGCCAGTACCACCACCCCCCGAGGGGGTTCCTACAATGAGCAGTTCTTC. It translates to CASTTTPRGGSYNEQFF. The V call is TRBV19, the J call TRBJ2-1; D may be TRBD1 (6 bases). Deletions cut 7 bases from V and 1 base from J, with 20 bases between. Germline V gives CDR1 LNHDA, CDR2 SQIVND (reference sequence). The CDR3 contains 17 residues.

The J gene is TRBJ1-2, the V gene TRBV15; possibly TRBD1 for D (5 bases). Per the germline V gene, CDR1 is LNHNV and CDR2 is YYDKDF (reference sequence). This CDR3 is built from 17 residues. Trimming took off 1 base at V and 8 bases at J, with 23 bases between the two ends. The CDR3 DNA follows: TGTGCCACCAGCAGAGCGGAGGGACCAAAGAATCCGTTGGGCTACACCTTC. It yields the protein CATSRAEGPKNPLGYTF.

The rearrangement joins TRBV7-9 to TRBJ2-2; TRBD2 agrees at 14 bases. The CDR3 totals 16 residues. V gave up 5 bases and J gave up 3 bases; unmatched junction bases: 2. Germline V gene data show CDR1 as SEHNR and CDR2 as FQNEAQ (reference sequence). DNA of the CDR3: TGTGCCAGCAGCCTGGGACTAGCGGGAGACACCGGGGAGCTGTTTTTT. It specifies CASSLGLAGDTGELFF.

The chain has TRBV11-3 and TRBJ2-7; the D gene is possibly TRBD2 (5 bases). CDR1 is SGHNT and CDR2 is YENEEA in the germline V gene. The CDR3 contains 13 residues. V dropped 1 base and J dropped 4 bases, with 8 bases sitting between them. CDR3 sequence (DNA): TGTGCCAGCAGCTTAGTCCCGGGATACGAGCAGTACTTC. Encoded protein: CASSLVPGYEQYF.

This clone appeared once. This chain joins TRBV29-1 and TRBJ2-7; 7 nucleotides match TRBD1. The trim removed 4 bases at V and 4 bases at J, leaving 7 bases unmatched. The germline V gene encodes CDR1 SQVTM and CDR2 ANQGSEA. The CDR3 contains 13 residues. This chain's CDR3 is CSVGTGTDYEQYF. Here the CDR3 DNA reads TGCAGCGTTGGGACCGGGACAGATTACGAGCAGTACTTC.

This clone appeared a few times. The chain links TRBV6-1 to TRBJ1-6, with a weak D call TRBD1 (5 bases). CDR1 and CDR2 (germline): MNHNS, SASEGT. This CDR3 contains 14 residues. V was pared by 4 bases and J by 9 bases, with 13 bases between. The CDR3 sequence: CASSVLRVRSPLHF. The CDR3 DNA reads TGTGCCAGCAGTGTACTCAGGGTACGTTCACCCCTCCACTTT.

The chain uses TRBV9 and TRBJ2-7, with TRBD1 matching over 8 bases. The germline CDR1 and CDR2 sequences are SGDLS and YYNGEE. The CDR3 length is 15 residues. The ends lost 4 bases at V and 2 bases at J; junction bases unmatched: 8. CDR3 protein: CASSPQPGQAYEQYF. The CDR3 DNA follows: TGTGCCAGCAGCCCGCAACCGGGACAGGCCTACGAGCAGTACTTC. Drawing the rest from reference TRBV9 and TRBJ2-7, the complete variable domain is DSGVTQTPKHLITATGQRVTLRCSPRSGDLSVYWYQQSLDQGLQFLIQYYNGEERAKGNILERFSAQQFPDLHSELNLSSLELGDSALYFCASSPQPGQAYEQYFGPGTRLTVT.

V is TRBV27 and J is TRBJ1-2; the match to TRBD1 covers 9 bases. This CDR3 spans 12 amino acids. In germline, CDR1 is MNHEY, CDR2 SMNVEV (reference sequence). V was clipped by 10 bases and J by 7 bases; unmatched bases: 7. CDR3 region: CATGTGSLGYTF. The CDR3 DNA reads TGTGCCACCGGGACAGGGAGTCTTGGCTACACCTTC.

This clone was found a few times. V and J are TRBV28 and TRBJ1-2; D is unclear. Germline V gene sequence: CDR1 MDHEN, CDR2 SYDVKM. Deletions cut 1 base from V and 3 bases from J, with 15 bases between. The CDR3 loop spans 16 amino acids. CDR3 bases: TGTGCCAGCAGTTTATTCGGCCTCGAGGTAGACTATGGCTACACCTTC. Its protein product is CASSLFGLEVDYGYTF.

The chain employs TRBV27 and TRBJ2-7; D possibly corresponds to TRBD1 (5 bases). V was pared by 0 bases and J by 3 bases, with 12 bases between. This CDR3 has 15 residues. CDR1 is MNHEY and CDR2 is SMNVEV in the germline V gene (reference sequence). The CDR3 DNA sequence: TGTGCCAGCAGTTTATCCTCGACAGAAAACTACGAGCAGTACTTC. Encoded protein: CASSLSSTENYEQYF.

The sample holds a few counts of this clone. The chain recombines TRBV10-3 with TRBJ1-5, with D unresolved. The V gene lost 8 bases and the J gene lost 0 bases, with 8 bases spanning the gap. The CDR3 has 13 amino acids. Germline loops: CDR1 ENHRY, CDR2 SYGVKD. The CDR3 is CAIAPDSNQPQHF. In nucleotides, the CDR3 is TGTGCCATCGCCCCAGATAGCAATCAGCCCCAGCATTTT.

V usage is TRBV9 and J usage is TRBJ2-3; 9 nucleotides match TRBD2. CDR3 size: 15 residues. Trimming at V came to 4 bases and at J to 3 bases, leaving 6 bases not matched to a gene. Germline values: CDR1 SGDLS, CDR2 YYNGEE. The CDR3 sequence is CASSPTTSGTDTQYF. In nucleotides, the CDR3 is TGTGCCAGCAGCCCAACCACTAGCGGGACAGATACGCAGTATTTT.

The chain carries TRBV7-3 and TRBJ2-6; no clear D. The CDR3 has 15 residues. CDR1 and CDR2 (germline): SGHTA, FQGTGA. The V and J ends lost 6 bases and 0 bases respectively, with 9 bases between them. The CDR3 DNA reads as TGTGCCAGCAGGCTCAGATCCTCTGGGGCCAACGTCCTGACTTTC. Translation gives CASRLRSSGANVLTF.

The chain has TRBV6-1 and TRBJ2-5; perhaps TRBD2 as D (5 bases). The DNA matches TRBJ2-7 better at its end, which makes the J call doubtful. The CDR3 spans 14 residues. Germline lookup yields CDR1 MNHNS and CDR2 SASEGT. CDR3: CASSAWGVNYEQYF. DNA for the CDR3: TGTGCCAGCAGTGCCTGGGGAGTAAACTACGAGCAGTACTTC.